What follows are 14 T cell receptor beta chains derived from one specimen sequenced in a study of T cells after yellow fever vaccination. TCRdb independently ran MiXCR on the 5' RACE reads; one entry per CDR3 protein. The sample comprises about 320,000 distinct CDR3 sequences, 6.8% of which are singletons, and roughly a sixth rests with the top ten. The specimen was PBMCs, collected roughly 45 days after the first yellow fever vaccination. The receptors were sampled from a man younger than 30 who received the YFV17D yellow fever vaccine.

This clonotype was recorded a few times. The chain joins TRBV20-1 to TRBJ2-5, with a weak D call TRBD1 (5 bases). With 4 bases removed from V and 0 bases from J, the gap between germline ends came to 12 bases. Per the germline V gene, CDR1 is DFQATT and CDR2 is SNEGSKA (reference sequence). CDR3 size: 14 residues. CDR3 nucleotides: TGCAGTGCTAAAGACAGACCGTACCAAGAGACCCAGTACTTC. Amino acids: CSAKDRPYQETQYF.

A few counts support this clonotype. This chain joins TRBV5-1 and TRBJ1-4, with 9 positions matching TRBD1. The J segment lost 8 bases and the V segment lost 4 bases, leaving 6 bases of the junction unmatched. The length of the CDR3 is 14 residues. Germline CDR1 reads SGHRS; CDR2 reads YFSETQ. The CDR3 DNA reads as TGCGCCAGCAGCCGGGACAGGGAAGGAGAAAAACTGTTTTTT. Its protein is CASSRDREGEKLFF.

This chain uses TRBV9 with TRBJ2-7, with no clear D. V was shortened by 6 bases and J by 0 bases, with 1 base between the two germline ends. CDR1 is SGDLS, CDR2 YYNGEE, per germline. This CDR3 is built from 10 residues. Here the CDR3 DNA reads TGTGCCAGCATCTCCTACGAGCAGTACTTC. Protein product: CASISYEQYF.

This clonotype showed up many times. CDR3 sequence reads: CASSPRLGEQYF. For the CDR3, the DNA is TGTGCCAGCTCACCACGACTTGGAGAGCAGTACTTC. The chain is built from TRBV18 and TRBJ2-7; D ambiguous. The CDR3 extends over 12 amino acids. V lost 1 base and J lost 7, with 8 bases in between. CDR1 KGHSH and CDR2 LQKENI come from the germline V gene.

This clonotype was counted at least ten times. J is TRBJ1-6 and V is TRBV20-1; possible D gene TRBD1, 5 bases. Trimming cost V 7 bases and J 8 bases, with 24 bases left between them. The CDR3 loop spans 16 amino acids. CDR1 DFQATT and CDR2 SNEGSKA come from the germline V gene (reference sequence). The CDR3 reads CSGTSTGPGTDSPLHF. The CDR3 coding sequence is TGCAGTGGCACCTCCACTGGACCAGGGACTGATTCACCCCTCCACTTT.

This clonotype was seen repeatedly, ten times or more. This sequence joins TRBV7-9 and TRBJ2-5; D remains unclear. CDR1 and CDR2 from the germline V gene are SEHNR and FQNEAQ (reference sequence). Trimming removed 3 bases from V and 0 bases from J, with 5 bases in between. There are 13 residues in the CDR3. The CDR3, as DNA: TGTGCCAGCAGCTTCCCCGACCAAGAGACCCAGTACTTC. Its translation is CASSFPDQETQYF.

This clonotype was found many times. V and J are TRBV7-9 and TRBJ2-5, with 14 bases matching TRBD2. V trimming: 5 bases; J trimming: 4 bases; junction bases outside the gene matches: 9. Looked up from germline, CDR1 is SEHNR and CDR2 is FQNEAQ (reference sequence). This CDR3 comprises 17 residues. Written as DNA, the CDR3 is TGTGCCAGCAGCCAGCCCGGACTAGCGGGGGGTGGAGAGACCCAGTACTTC. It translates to CASSQPGLAGGGETQYF.

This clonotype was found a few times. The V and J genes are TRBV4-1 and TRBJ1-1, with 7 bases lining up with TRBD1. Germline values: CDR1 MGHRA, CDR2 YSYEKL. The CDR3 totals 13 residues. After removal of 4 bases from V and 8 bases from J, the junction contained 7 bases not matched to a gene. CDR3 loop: CASSPPGGDEAFF. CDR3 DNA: TGCGCCAGCAGCCCACCAGGGGGAGACGAAGCTTTCTTT.

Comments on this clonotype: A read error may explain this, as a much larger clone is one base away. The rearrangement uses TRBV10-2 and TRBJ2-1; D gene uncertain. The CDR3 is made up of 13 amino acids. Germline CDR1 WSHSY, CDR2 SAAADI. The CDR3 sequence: CASSSGNGNVQFF. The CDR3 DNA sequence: TGCGCCAGCAGCTCTGGTAACGGCAATGTGCAGTTCTTC.

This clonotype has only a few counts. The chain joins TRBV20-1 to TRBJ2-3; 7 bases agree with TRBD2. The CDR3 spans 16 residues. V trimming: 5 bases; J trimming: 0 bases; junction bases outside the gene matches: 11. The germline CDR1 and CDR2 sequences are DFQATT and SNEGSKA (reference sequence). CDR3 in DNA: TGCAGTGCTGCCCTCCGGGCGGGAGCAAGCACAGATACGCAGTATTTT. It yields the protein CSAALRAGASTDTQYF.

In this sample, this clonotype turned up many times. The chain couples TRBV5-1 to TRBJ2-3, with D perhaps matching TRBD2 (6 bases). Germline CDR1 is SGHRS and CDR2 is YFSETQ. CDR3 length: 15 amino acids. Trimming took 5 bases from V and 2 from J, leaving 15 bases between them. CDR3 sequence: CASSRVSGPTDTQYF. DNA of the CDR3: TGCGCCAGCAGTCGAGTTAGCGGACCCACAGATACGCAGTATTTT.

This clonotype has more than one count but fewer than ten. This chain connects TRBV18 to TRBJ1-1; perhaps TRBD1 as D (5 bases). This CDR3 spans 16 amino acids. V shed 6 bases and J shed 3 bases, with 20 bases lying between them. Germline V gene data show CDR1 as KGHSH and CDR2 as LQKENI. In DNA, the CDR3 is TGTGCCAGCTCGCTGGCCCGGTACGGGGGGGACACTGAAGCTTTCTTT. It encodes CASSLARYGGDTEAFF.

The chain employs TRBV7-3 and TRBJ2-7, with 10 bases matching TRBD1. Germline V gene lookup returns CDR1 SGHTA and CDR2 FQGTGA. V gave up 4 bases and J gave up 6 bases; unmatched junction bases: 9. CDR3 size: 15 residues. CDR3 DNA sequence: TGTGCCAGCAGCTCTCTCCCGGGACAGGGGTTCGAGCAGTACTTC. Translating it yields CASSSLPGQGFEQYF.

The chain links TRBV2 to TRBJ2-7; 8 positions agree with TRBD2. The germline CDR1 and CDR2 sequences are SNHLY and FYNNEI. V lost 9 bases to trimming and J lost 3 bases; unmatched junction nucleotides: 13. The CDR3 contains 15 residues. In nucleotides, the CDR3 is TGTGCCAGTCGTCGGGAGGGAGGAGGCCGCTACGAGCAGTACTTC. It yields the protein CASRREGGGRYEQYF.